This T cell receptor (beta chain) stems from a study of blood T cell repertoires in COVID-19. The wider study: Samples taken during acute and convalescent COVID-19 were collected in the United States, Italy and Spain. Sources were T cells, B-cell-depleted T cells, or PBMCs; the material itself was cDNA or gDNA.

Trimming left V 4 bases short and J 5 bases short, with 21 bases between. Per the germline V gene, CDR1 is SGDLS and CDR2 is YYNGEE. The CDR3 loop spans 16 amino acids. Original processing notes: Scientists estimated how many nucleated cells there were by amplifying reference gene primers. Sequencing used immunoSEQ multiplex PCR; TCRdb keeps in-frame clones, though not all of them. Clonal size and the V and J genes are those of that table, whereas D and trimming came from the DNA. The table has 350,000 to 450,000 clones, around 84% seen once. The rearrangement links TRBV9 to TRBJ1-2; the D gene is possibly TRBD1 (6 bases). This sequence was found in a human donor in a cohort sampled during active COVID-19. Sequencing used peripheral blood. In nucleotides, the CDR3 is TGTGCCAGCAGCTCTTCGACAGGAACACATGGGTATGGCTACACCTTC. Translation gives CASSSSTGTHGYGYTF.